This TCR beta chain was recovered during a study of early T cells in non-severe SARS-CoV-2 infection. Study results and limitations: Anti-spike CD8 specificities were favored by VDJdb matching, whose results missed private and CD4 specificities.

Attached unique molecular identifiers marked individual cDNA molecules. From the 5' RACE reads, TCRdb called clonotypes with MiXCR, one entry per CDR3 protein. The table has 80,000 to 95,000 distinct CDR3 sequences, 9% to 15% seen once. This clonotype was seen ten or more times. The antigen is undetermined. CDR3 length equals 11 residues. Trimming took off 2 bases at V and 4 bases at J, with 2 bases between the two ends. The chain is built from TRBV12-3 or TRBV12-4 and TRBJ2-5; unclear D gene. The sequence was obtained from an adult who was a healthcare worker with PCR-confirmed SARS-CoV-2 infection or an uninfected control (not recorded which). The source material was whole blood. The CDR3 nucleotides read TGTGCCAGCAGTTTATCAGAGACCCAGTACTTC. It is translated as CASSLSETQYF.